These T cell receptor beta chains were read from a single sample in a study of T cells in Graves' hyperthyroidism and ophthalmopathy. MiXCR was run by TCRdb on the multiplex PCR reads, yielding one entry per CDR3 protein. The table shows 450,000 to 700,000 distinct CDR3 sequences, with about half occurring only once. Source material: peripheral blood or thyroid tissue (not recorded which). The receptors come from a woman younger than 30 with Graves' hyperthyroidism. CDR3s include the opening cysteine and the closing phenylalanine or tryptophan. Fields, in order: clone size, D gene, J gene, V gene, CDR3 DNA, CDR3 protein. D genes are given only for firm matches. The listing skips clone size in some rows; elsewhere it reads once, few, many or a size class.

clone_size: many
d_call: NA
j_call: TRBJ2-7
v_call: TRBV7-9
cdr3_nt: TGTGCCAGCAGCCCGCCATGGGCCGAGCAGTACTTC
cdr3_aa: CASSPPWAEQYF

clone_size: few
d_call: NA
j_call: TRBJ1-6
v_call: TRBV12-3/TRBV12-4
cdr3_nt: TGTGCCAGCGGACTGCAGGGTTTTGCGCCCCTCCACTTT
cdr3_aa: CASGLQGFAPLHF

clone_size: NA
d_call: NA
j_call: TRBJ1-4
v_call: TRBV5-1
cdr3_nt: TGCGCCAGCAGCTTGGAGGGGCAGTTCACTGCGGAACTGTTTTTT
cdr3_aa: CASSLEGQFTAELFF

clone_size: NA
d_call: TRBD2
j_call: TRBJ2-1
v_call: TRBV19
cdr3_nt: TGTGCCAGTAGTGGACCTAGCGGGAGAGTAGTGAATGAGCAGTTCTTC
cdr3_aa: CASSGPSGRVVNEQFF

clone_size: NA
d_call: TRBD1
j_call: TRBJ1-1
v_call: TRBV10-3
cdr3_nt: TGTGCCATCAGTGAGTTATTGGGGACAGGGGGGGAAGCTTTCTTT
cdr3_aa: CAISELLGTGGEAFF

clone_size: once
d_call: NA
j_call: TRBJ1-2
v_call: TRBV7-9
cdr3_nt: TGTGCCAGCAGCTTATTAGACCCCGGGACCCGCTATGGCTACACCTTC
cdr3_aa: CASSLLDPGTRYGYTF

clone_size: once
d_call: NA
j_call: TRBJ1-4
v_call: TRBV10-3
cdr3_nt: TGTGCCATCAGCAGACTAGCGGGAGGGAATGAAAAACTGTTTTTT
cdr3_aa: CAISRLAGGNEKLFF

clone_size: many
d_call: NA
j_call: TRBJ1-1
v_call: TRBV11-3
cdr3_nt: TGTGCCAGCAGCTCAGGACCGGGGTCCCCTGAAGCTTTCTTT
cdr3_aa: CASSSGPGSPEAFF

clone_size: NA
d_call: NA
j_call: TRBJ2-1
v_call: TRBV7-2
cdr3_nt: TGTGCCAGCAGCTCCGAACAGCACCCTGGGGATAAGCAGTTCTTC
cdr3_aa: CASSSEQHPGDKQFF

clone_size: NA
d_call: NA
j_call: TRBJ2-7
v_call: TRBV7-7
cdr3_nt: TGTGCCAGCAAGGTGACCCCCTCCGTCGATGAGCAGTACTTC
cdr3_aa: CASKVTPSVDEQYF

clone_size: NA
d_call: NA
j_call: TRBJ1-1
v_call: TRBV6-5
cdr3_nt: TGTGCCAGCAGCCCGAACAGGGTCTCTGAAGCTTCCTTT
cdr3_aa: CASSPNRVSEASF

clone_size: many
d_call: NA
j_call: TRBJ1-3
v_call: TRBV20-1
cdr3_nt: TGCAGTGCTAGCCAGGGGTTATCTGGAAACACCATATATTTT
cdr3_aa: CSASQGLSGNTIYF

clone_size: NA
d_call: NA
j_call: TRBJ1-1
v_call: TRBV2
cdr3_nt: TGTGCCAGCAGTGAAACCAACATGAGCCCTGAAGCTTTCTTT
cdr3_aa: CASSETNMSPEAFF

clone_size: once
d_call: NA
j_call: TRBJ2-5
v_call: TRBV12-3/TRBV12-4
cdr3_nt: TGTGCCAGCAGTTCGCACACAGGGAGAGAGACCCAGTACTTC
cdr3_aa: CASSSHTGRETQYF

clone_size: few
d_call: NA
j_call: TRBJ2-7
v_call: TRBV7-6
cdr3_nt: TGTGCCAGCAGCCGCTCTAATTCCTACGAGCAGTACTTC
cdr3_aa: CASSRSNSYEQYF

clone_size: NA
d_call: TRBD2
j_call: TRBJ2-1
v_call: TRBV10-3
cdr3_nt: TGTGCCATCAGCGCTGAAACTAGCGGGAGAGGCACCTCCCCATTCTTC
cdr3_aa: CAISAETSGRGTSPFF

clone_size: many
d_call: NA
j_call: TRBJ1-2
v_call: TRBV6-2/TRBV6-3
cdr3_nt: TGTGCCAGCAGCCCCGTTTCGGGGGATAACTATGGCTACACCTTC
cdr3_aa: CASSPVSGDNYGYTF

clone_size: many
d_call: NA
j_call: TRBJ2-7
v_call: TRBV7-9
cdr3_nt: TGTGCCAGCAGCTTGGGAACCACCTGGACAGCCAGCTACGAGCAGTACTTC
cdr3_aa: CASSLGTTWTASYEQYF